A selection of T cell receptor beta chains follows, all from one sample in a study of blood T cells in healthy people across ages. TCRdb called the 5' RACE reads again in MiXCR, with one record for every CDR3 protein. Among about 800,000 distinct CDR3 sequences listed, approximately 25% were seen once. Separately, the same data were catalogued under a study of T cells of mothers and their children.

Sequenced sample: blood. The receptors here all came from a boy aged 10-17 years in good health. CDR3s include the opening cysteine and the closing phenylalanine or tryptophan. A D gene is named only where the DNA matches it firmly. Clone sizes are given selectively: once, few, many, or a class where the clone is expanded.

>TRBJ1-5|.|.|TRBV6-2/TRBV6-3
CASSNQPQWEAGQPQHF
TGTGCCAGCAGCAACCAGCCTCAGTGGGAAGCCGGTCAGCCCCAGCATTTT
>TRBJ2-1|.|TRBD2|TRBV7-2
CASSWGLAEPNEQFF
TGTGCCAGCAGCTGGGGACTAGCGGAGCCAAATGAGCAGTTCTTC
>TRBJ1-3|few|.|TRBV6-5
CASSYSRSPYSGNTIYF
TGTGCCAGCAGTTACTCGAGATCTCCGTACTCTGGAAACACCATATATTTT
>TRBJ2-7|.|.|TRBV13
CASSFRRGYYEQYF
TGTGCCAGCAGCTTCCGGCGGGGATACTACGAGCAGTACTTC
>TRBJ2-5|few|.|TRBV5-1
CASRGPETQYF
TGCGCCAGCAGGGGCCCAGAGACCCAGTACTTC
>TRBJ2-7|few|.|TRBV7-2
CASSLAWGAGWEQYF
TGTGCCAGCAGCTTAGCGTGGGGGGCGGGGTGGGAGCAGTACTTC
>TRBJ2-4|.|TRBD2|TRBV28
CASSLTSGVAKNIQYF
TGTGCCAGCAGTCTCACTAGCGGAGTAGCCAAAAACATTCAGTACTTC
>TRBJ2-1|few|TRBD1|TRBV29-1
CSVGTGGGNEQFF
TGCAGCGTTGGGACAGGGGGTGGAAATGAGCAGTTCTTC
>TRBJ2-1|.|.|TRBV7-8
CASSFDTYNEQFF
TGTGCCAGCAGTTTTGACACGTACAATGAGCAGTTCTTC
>TRBJ1-1|few|.|TRBV5-1
CASRPPFDTLNTEAFF
TGCGCCAGCCGGCCCCCGTTCGACACCTTGAACACTGAAGCTTTCTTT
>TRBJ1-4|few|.|TRBV29-1
CSVLGRANEKLFF
TGCAGCGTTCTCGGGCGGGCTAATGAAAAACTGTTTTTT
>TRBJ2-7|.|.|TRBV20-1
CSARKPDSSYEQYF
TGCAGTGCTAGAAAACCCGACAGCTCCTACGAGCAGTACTTC
>TRBJ2-7|.|TRBD2|TRBV28
CAIRPVPKTSVILPYEQYF
TGTGCCATCCGACCTGTCCCGAAGACTAGCGTAATCCTCCCCTACGAGCAGTACTTC
>TRBJ2-7|few|.|TRBV28
CASRLGTVSTYEQYF
TGTGCCAGCAGACTCGGAACCGTCTCGACCTACGAGCAGTACTTC
>TRBJ2-1|.|.|TRBV7-6
CASSLVSETEQFF
TGTGCCAGCAGCTTAGTGTCGGAGACAGAGCAGTTCTTC
>TRBJ2-1|few|TRBD2|TRBV20-1
CSARVLAGVTNEQFF
TGCAGTGCTAGAGTACTAGCGGGAGTCACCAATGAGCAGTTCTTC